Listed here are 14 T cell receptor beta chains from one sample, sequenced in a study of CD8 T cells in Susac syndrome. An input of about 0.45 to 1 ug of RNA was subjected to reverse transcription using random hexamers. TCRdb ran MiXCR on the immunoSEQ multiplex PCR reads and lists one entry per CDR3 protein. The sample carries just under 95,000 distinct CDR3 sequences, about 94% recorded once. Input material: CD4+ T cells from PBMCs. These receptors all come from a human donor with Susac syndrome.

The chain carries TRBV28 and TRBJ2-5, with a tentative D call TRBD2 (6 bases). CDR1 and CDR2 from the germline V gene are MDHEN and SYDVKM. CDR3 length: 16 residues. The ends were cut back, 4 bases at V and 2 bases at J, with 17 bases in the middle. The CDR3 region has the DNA TGTGCCAGCAGTTCCCTTTCTGACGGGAGACAAGAGACCCAGTACTTC. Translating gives CASSSLSDGRQETQYF.

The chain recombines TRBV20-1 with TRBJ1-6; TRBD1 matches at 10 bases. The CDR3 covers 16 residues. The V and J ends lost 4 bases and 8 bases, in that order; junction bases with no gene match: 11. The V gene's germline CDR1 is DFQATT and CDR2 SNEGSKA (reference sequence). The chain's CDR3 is CSAIPGTGVRDSPLHF. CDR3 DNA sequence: TGCAGTGCTATACCCGGGACAGGGGTTCGGGATTCACCCCTCCACTTT.

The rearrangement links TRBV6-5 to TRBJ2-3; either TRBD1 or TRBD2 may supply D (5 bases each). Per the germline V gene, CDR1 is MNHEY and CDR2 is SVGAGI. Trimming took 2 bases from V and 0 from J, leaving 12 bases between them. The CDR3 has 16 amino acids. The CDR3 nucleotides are TGTGCCAGCAGTTACGGGACGTCTACTAGCACAGATACGCAGTATTTT. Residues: CASSYGTSTSTDTQYF.

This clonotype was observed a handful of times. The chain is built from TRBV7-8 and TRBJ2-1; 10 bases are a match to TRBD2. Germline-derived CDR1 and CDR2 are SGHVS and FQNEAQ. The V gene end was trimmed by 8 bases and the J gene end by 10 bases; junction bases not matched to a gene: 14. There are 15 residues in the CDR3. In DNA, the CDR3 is TGTGCCAGCGCTATAGCGGGGGGAAATTTCGAAGAGCAGTTCTTC. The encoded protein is CASAIAGGNFEEQFF. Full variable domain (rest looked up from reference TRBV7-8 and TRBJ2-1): GAGVSQSPRYKVAKRGQDVALRCDPISGHVSLFWYQQALGQGPEFLTYFQNEAQLDKSGLPSDRFFAERPEGSVSTLKIQRTQQEDSAVYLCASAIAGGNFEEQFFGPGTRLTVL.

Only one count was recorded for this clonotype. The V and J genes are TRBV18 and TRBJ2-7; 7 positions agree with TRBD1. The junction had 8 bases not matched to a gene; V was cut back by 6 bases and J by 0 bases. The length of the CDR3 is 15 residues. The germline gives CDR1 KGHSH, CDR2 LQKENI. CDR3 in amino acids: CASSLETGPSYEQYF. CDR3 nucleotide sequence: TGTGCCAGCTCGTTGGAGACAGGGCCCTCCTACGAGCAGTACTTC.

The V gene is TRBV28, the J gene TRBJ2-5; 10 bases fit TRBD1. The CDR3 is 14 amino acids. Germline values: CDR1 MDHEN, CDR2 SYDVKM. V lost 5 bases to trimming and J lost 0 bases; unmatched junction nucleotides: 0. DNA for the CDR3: TGTGCCAGCAGTGGGACAGGGGACCAAGAGACCCAGTACTTC. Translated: CASSGTGDQETQYF.

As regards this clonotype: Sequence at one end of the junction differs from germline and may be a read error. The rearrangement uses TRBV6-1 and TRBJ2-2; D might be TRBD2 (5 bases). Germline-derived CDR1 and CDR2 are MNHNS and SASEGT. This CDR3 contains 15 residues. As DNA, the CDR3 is TGTGCCAGCAGTAAAGCGGTTGGGGAGTCCGGGGAGCTGTTTTTT. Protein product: CASSKAVGESGELFF.

CDR3 DNA: TGTGCCAGCTCACCACCATCCCAGGGGGTTTCAACAGATACGCAGTATTTT. Protein: CASSPPSQGVSTDTQYF. J is TRBJ2-3 and V is TRBV18; the match to TRBD1 covers 7 bases. The CDR3 contains 17 residues. V was clipped by 0 bases and J by 3 bases; unmatched bases: 9. Per germline, CDR1 KGHSH and CDR2 LQKENI.

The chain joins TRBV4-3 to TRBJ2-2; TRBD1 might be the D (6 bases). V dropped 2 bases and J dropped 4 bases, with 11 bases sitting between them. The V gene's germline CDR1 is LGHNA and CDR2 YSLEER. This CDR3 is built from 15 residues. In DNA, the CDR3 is TGCGCCAGCAGCCAAAGGGGGAGAAGCACCGGGGAGCTGTTTTTT. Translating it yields CASSQRGRSTGELFF.

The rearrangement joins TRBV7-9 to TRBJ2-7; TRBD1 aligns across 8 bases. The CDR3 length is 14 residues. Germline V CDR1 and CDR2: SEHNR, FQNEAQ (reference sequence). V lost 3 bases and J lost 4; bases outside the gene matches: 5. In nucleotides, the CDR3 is TGTGCCAGCAGCTTTCGGACAGGGACATACGAGCAGTACTTC. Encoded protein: CASSFRTGTYEQYF. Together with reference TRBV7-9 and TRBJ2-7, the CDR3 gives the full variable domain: DTGVSQNPRHKITKRGQNVTFRCDPISEHNRLYWYRQTLGQGPEFLTYFQNEAQLEKSRLLSDRFSAERPKGSFSTLEIQRTEQGDSAMYLCASSFRTGTYEQYFGPGTRLTVT.

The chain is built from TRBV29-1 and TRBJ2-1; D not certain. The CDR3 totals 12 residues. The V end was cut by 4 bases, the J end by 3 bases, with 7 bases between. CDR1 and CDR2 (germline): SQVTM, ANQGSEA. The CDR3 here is CSVVAVYNEQFF. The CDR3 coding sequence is TGCAGCGTTGTCGCAGTCTACAATGAGCAGTTCTTC.

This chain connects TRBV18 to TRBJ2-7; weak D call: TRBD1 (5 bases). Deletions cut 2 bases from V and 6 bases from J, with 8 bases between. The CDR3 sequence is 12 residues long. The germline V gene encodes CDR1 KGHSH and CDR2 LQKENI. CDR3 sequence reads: CASSPEGAEQYF. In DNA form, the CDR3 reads TGTGCCAGCTCACCAGAAGGGGCCGAGCAGTACTTC.

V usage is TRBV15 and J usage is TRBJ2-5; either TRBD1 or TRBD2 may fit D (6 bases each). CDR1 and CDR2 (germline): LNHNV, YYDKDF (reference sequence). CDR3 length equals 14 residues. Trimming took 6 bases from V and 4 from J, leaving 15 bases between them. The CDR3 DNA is TGTGCCACCAGTTACGGGGGCGCAAGAGAGACCCAGTACTTC. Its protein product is CATSYGGARETQYF.

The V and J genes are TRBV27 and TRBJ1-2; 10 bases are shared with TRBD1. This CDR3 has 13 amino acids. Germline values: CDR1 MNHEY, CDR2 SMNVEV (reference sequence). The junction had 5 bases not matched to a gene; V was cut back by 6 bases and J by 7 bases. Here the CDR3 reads CASRTGGVPGYTF. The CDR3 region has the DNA TGTGCCAGCAGGACAGGGGGCGTCCCTGGCTACACCTTC.